The rows below give T cell receptor beta chains drawn from one sample of a study of T-cell memory formation after mild COVID-19. Via MiXCR, TCRdb re-called the 5' RACE reads, giving one row per CDR3 protein. The sample shows fewer than 650,000 distinct CDR3 sequences, about 20% of them seen only once. The specimen was PBMCs or a T cell subset sorted from them (not recorded which). These receptors all stem from an adult woman who had mild COVID-19 (a few samples of this study predate the infection). Cell type and time point are not known. Each CDR3 is given with its conserved first and last residue. A D gene is named only where the DNA matches it firmly. Some rows have no size entry. The others give once, few or many, or a class for an expanded clone.

D,size,length,V,J,DNA,CDR3
TRBD2,NA,17,TRBV4-3,TRBJ2-3,TGCGCCAGCAGCCAAACCGGGACTAGCGGATACACAGATACGCAGTATTTT,CASSQTGTSGYTDTQYF
TRBD2,few,17,TRBV20-1,TRBJ2-6,TGCAGTGCTAGAGATTGGACTAGTCACTCTGGGGCCAACGTCCTGACTTTC,CSARDWTSHSGANVLTF
NA,few,14,TRBV6-2/TRBV6-3,TRBJ2-2,TGTGCCAGCAGTTACTCTAGCGACACCGGGGAGCTGTTTTTT,CASSYSSDTGELFF
TRBD1,many,15,TRBV7-9,TRBJ2-7,TGTGCCAGCAGCTTAGTGAACAGGGGTGTGGACGAGCAGTACTTC,CASSLVNRGVDEQYF
NA,few,14,TRBV5-1,TRBJ2-7,TGCGCCAGCAGCCCCCTGGACCGGACCTACGAGCAGTACTTC,CASSPLDRTYEQYF
TRBD2,NA,15,TRBV4-2,TRBJ2-7,TGTGCCAGCAGCCAAGATGGGGGAGGGTCCTACGAGCAGTACTTC,CASSQDGGGSYEQYF
NA,NA,14,TRBV30,TRBJ1-2,TGTGCCTGGAGTATAGGGGGAGATAACTATGGCTACACCTTC,CAWSIGGDNYGYTF
NA,few,15,TRBV5-1,TRBJ1-2,TGCGCCAGCAGGCCCGAGACAGGAGCTAACTATGGCTACACCTTC,CASRPETGANYGYTF
TRBD2,many,14,TRBV18,TRBJ2-7,TGTGCCAGCTCACCACCGGGGGGGTCCTACGAGCAGTACTTC,CASSPPGGSYEQYF
NA,NA,14,TRBV18,TRBJ2-3,TGTGCCAGCTCACATGCCCCAGGGACAGATACGCAGTATTTT,CASSHAPGTDTQYF
NA,few,13,TRBV19,TRBJ2-3,TGTGCCAGTAGTATGTGGCGGGAAGATACGCAGTATTTT,CASSMWREDTQYF
NA,NA,12,TRBV9,TRBJ2-4,TGTGCCAGCAGCGGAACGAAAAACATTCAGTACTTC,CASSGTKNIQYF
NA,few,13,TRBV4-2,TRBJ1-5,TGTGCCAGCAGCCAAGATCGTGTTGACCCCCAGCATTTT,CASSQDRVDPQHF
NA,few,15,TRBV7-3,TRBJ2-7,TGTGCCAGCAGCTTAGAAAGGGTCAGCACCTACGAGCAGTACTTC,CASSLERVSTYEQYF
NA,few,13,TRBV9,TRBJ2-5,TGTGCCAGCAGCGTAGGAAGAGGGGAGACCCAGTACTTC,CASSVGRGETQYF
TRBD1,NA,15,TRBV20-1,TRBJ2-7,TGCAGTGCTTCAGCCGGGACAGGGGGATCCTACGAGCAGTACTTC,CSASAGTGGSYEQYF
TRBD2,NA,16,TRBV7-2,TRBJ2-1,TGTGCCAGCAGCTTAGGAACGGGAGGGCCTGAAGATGAGCAGTTCTTC,CASSLGTGGPEDEQFF
TRBD1,few,16,TRBV5-1,TRBJ2-1,TGCGCCAGCAGCTTGCTCCGGACAGGGGGTTGGGATGAGCAGTTCTTC,CASSLLRTGGWDEQFF
TRBD2,few,15,TRBV20-1,TRBJ2-3,TGCAGTGCCCAACGTGGGACTACTAGCACAGATACGCAGTATTTT,CSAQRGTTSTDTQYF
NA,few,18,TRBV18,TRBJ1-1,TGTGCCAGCTCACCGCCCGAGGTCAGTTGGACCCTAGGGACTGAAGCTTTCTTT,CASSPPEVSWTLGTEAFF
NA,NA,15,TRBV12-3/TRBV12-4,TRBJ2-2,TGTGCCAGCAGTTTAGGGGGCCTCAGCACCGGGGAGCTGTTTTTT,CASSLGGLSTGELFF
TRBD1,NA,14,TRBV27,TRBJ1-1,TGTGCCAGCAGTTTACGGCAGGGGGCAGAGGGAGCTTTCTTT,CASSLRQGAEGAFF
TRBD2,many,16,TRBV7-2,TRBJ2-3,TGTGCCAGCAGCAGAAGACTAGCGGGAACATTGGATACGCAGTATTTT,CASSRRLAGTLDTQYF
NA,few,16,TRBV6-5,TRBJ1-2,TGTGCCAGCAGTTCAGACGGTTTAGGTTTTGGGGGTGGCTACACCTTC,CASSSDGLGFGGGYTF
NA,NA,14,TRBV5-1,TRBJ2-3,TGCGCCAGCAGCTCATACAGAAACACAGATACGCAGTATTTT,CASSSYRNTDTQYF
NA,once,10,TRBV20-1,TRBJ1-1,TGCAGTGCTGGGAGGGGTGAAGCTTTCTTT,CSAGRGEAFF
NA,few,14,TRBV6-1,TRBJ1-2,TGTGCCAGCAGTGAGTCCGGAGCTAACTATGGCTACACCTTC,CASSESGANYGYTF
NA,NA,14,TRBV12-3/TRBV12-4,TRBJ1-2,TGTGCCAGCAGTTTCAGGCAGGGAGTGGGTGGCTACACCTTC,CASSFRQGVGGYTF
TRBD1,many,12,TRBV12-3/TRBV12-4,TRBJ2-7,TGTGCCACCGGACAGGGGACCTACGAGCAGTACTTC,CATGQGTYEQYF
NA,NA,13,TRBV29-1,TRBJ1-1,TGCAGCGTTGGCCTCCGACCGGACACTGAAGCTTTCTTT,CSVGLRPDTEAFF
NA,NA,15,TRBV12-3/TRBV12-4,TRBJ2-3,TGTGCCAGCAGTCCCATTGTTTTGGGCACAGATACGCAGTATTTT,CASSPIVLGTDTQYF
TRBD2,few,15,TRBV5-5,TRBJ2-1,TGTGCCAGCAGCTCCGGCGGGAGGGGTTACAATGAGCAGTTCTTC,CASSSGGRGYNEQFF
NA,few,16,TRBV15,TRBJ2-2,TGTGCCACCAGCAGAGATTCGATGGGGAACACCGGGGAGCTGTTTTTT,CATSRDSMGNTGELFF
NA,NA,16,TRBV2,TRBJ1-2,TGTGCCAGCAGTGAACAGGGTACAACTTTAAACTATGGCTACACCTTC,CASSEQGTTLNYGYTF
TRBD1,few,14,TRBV27,TRBJ2-7,TGTGCCAGCAGCAAGCCGGGACAGGGTTACGAGCAGTACTTC,CASSKPGQGYEQYF
NA,NA,16,TRBV19,TRBJ1-2,TGTGCCAGTACAGTCGTCGGGACCTCCGCCGTCTATGGCTACACCTTC,CASTVVGTSAVYGYTF
NA,NA,15,TRBV6-5,TRBJ1-5,TGTGCCAGCAGTTATAGTTTGAATAGCAATCAGCCCCAGCATTTT,CASSYSLNSNQPQHF
NA,few,16,TRBV7-8,TRBJ1-6,TGTGCCAGCAGCCCCTGGGGGAGCTCCTATAATTCACCCCTCCACTTT,CASSPWGSSYNSPLHF
NA,few,14,TRBV5-6,TRBJ1-2,TGTGCCAGCAGCCCCGAGGGACAAGTCTATGGCTACACCTTC,CASSPEGQVYGYTF
NA,few,17,TRBV9,TRBJ2-7,TGTGCCAGCAGCGTAGGTTTTGGGGGGACTTTCAAGTCCGAGCAGTACTTC,CASSVGFGGTFKSEQYF
TRBD1,NA,18,TRBV6-2/TRBV6-3,TRBJ2-6,TGTGCCAGCAGTTACAACCGACAGGGGGCACCTGGGGCCAACGTCCTGACTTTC,CASSYNRQGAPGANVLTF
NA,NA,15,TRBV25-1,TRBJ2-5,TGTGCCAGCAGTGAGGGTCAGACTGGAATTGGGACCCAGTACTTC,CASSEGQTGIGTQYF
NA,few,14,TRBV24-1,TRBJ1-5,TGTGCCACCAGTGACAGGGGCCCCAATCAGCCCCAGCATTTT,CATSDRGPNQPQHF
TRBD1,NA,15,TRBV28,TRBJ2-5,TGTGCCAGCAGTTCTCCAGGGGGCCTAGAAGAGACCCAGTACTTC,CASSSPGGLEETQYF
NA,NA,13,TRBV5-4,TRBJ2-1,TGTGCCAGCAGATTACGGGGTTCGGGGGAGCAGTTCTTC,CASRLRGSGEQFF
NA,few,13,TRBV24-1,TRBJ1-1,TGTGCCACCAGTGATTTTACGAACACTGAAGCTTTCTTT,CATSDFTNTEAFF
NA,NA,16,TRBV4-2,TRBJ2-6,TGTGCCAGCAGCCCCGAGGGGCGCGCTGGGGCCAACGTCCTGACTTTC,CASSPEGRAGANVLTF
NA,NA,15,TRBV9,TRBJ2-3,TGTGCCAGCAGCGGCCCTGCGCTTAGCACAGATACGCAGTATTTT,CASSGPALSTDTQYF
NA,NA,16,TRBV5-6,TRBJ2-3,TGTGCCAGCAGCTTGGCGGCGGGGTCGAGCACAGATACGCAGTATTTT,CASSLAAGSSTDTQYF
TRBD2,NA,18,TRBV2,TRBJ2-1,TGTGCCAGCAGTGAATGGTGGACTAGCGGGGGTCCTTACAATGAGCAGTTCTTC,CASSEWWTSGGPYNEQFF
TRBD1,NA,13,TRBV6-1,TRBJ1-1,TGTGCCAGCAGGACAGGGGAGGTCGGTGAAGCTTTCTTT,CASRTGEVGEAFF